Presented here are 31 T cell receptor beta chains from one specimen sequenced in a study of blood T cell repertoires in COVID-19. Here immunoSEQ multiplex PCR was the method, and the copy in TCRdb shows in-frame clones only, minus some. The table records about 42,000 clones, around 91% of them present only once. The specimen sequenced was peripheral blood. The receptor source for this set is a man aged 45-65 years with active COVID-19.

The J gene is TRBJ2-7, the V gene TRBV11-3; unclear D gene. Trimming removed 1 base at V and 3 bases at J, with 7 bases between. The CDR3 runs to 13 residues. Germline assignment: CDR1 SGHNT and CDR2 YENEEA. The CDR3 is CASSLAPGYEQYF. In DNA, the CDR3 is TGTGCCAGCAGCTTAGCCCCCGGCTACGAGCAGTACTTC.

Note on this clone: Other DNA sequences from this sample encode an identical CDR3 as well. The chain has TRBV5-6 and TRBJ2-7; perhaps TRBD1 as D (5 bases). Trimming removed 0 bases from V and 4 bases from J, with 8 bases in between. CDR1 and CDR2 (germline): SGHDT, YYEEEE. The CDR3 spans 13 residues. CDR3 coding DNA: TGTGCCAGCAGCTTGGGACAGTCGTACGAGCAGTACTTC. Protein sequence: CASSLGQSYEQYF.

This clone was seen just once. The rearrangement links TRBV7-9 to TRBJ1-2, with 9 bases fitting TRBD1. CDR1 SEHNR and CDR2 FQNEAQ come from the germline V gene (reference sequence). V lost 5 bases and J lost 3; bases outside the gene matches: 10. The CDR3 length is 16 residues. The CDR3 here is CASSPRGQGGDYGYTF. The CDR3 DNA follows: TGTGCCAGCAGCCCAAGGGGACAGGGTGGGGACTATGGCTACACCTTC.

The chain couples TRBV29-1 to TRBJ1-2; tentatively, D is TRBD1 (6 bases). CDR3 length equals 15 residues. V lost 1 base to trimming and J lost 8 bases, with 20 bases between them. Per the germline V gene, CDR1 is SQVTM and CDR2 is ANQGSEA. For the CDR3, the DNA is TGCAGCGTTGAAGTGGGGGAGGGGCCCAGGGGCGGCTACACCTTC. It yields the protein CSVEVGEGPRGGYTF.

This clone showed up just once. V is TRBV5-4 and J is TRBJ2-2, with D maybe TRBD1 (6 bases). V lost 4 bases, J lost 0 bases, and 10 bases lay in between. The germline V gene encodes CDR1 SGHNT and CDR2 YYREEE (reference sequence). The CDR3 has 15 amino acids. The CDR3 region is CASSKGQANTGELFF. Here the CDR3 DNA reads TGTGCCAGCAGCAAGGGACAAGCGAACACCGGGGAGCTGTTTTTT.

This clone has only a few counts. One junction end does not reproduce the germline sequence, and a read error may be involved. The V and J genes are TRBV5-1 and TRBJ1-1, with 8 bases that match TRBD1. Germline V gene data show CDR1 as SGHRS and CDR2 as YFSETQ. The CDR3 has 16 amino acids. This CDR3 is CASSLNSIRGHTEAFF. The DNA of the CDR3 is TGCGCCAGCAGCTTGAATTCCATCAGGGGGCACACCGAAGCTTTCTTT.

The DNA of the CDR3 is TGTGCCAGCAGACCCCAGGGGTCTGGAAACACCATATATTTT. Protein product: CASRPQGSGNTIYF. V gene TRBV6-5 combines with J gene TRBJ1-3; perhaps TRBD1 as D (6 bases). Germline CDR1 reads MNHEY; CDR2 reads SVGAGI. The CDR3 covers 14 residues. Trimming left V 6 bases short and J 1 base short, with 10 bases between.

V usage is TRBV7-2 and J usage is TRBJ2-5; D is unresolved. CDR1 is SGHTA and CDR2 is FQGNSA in the germline V gene. Between the trimmed V and J ends, which lost 2 bases and 2 bases, there was a span of 9 bases. The CDR3 spans 14 residues. The CDR3 loop is CASSLLSPQETQYF. CDR3 coding DNA: TGTGCCAGCAGCTTACTCTCCCCGCAAGAGACCCAGTACTTC.

J is TRBJ1-3 and V is TRBV6-5, with no clear D. This CDR3 is built from 15 residues. The V gene's germline CDR1 is MNHEY and CDR2 SVGAGI. Deletions cut 0 bases from V and 1 base from J, with 7 bases between. CDR3 residues: CASSYSRASGNTIYF. The CDR3 DNA sequence: TGTGCCAGCAGTTACTCGCGGGCGTCTGGAAACACCATATATTTT.

V usage is TRBV2 and J usage is TRBJ1-4, with D possibly TRBD1 on 6 matching bases. The CDR3 consists of 14 residues. The V and J ends lost 5 bases and 3 bases respectively, with 10 bases between them. Germline V gene data show CDR1 as SNHLY and CDR2 as FYNNEI. CDR3 residues: CASSRDTANEKLFF. In DNA, the CDR3 is TGTGCCAGCAGTCGGGACACCGCTAATGAAAAACTGTTTTTT.

This sequence joins TRBV19 and TRBJ1-2; TRBD1 aligns across 8 bases. Per germline, CDR1 LNHDA and CDR2 SQIVND (reference sequence). CDR3 length: 15 amino acids. After removal of 2 bases from V and 8 bases from J, the junction contained 10 bases not matched to a gene. CDR3 loop: CASSIRAQGALGYTF. The CDR3 bases are TGTGCCAGTAGTATACGGGCGCAGGGGGCACTCGGCTACACCTTC.

The chain carries TRBV24-1 and TRBJ2-3; perhaps TRBD1 as D (7 bases). Trimming took 12 bases from V and 2 from J, leaving 14 bases between them. This CDR3 has 13 amino acids. From germline, CDR1 is KGHDR and CDR2 SFDVKD. CDR3 sequence reads: CAAGQLHTDTQYF. The CDR3 region has the DNA TGTGCCGCGGGACAGCTTCACACAGATACGCAGTATTTT.

The chain joins TRBV5-1 to TRBJ2-1; 12 bases fit TRBD2. The CDR3 covers 16 residues. The germline V gene encodes CDR1 SGHRS and CDR2 YFSETQ. J gave up 6 bases and V 2 bases, and 6 bases lay outside the gene matches. Written as DNA, the CDR3 is TGCGCCAGCAGCTTTAGTCTAGCGGGGGGGCTCAATGAGCAGTTCTTC. This translates into CASSFSLAGGLNEQFF.

This chain uses TRBV28 with TRBJ1-1; unclear D gene. The CDR3 totals 13 residues. Germline CDR1 and CDR2: MDHEN and SYDVKM. V dropped 5 bases and J dropped 4 bases, with 11 bases sitting between them. The CDR3: CASSARLFTEAFF. The CDR3 region has the DNA TGTGCCAGCAGTGCGAGGCTATTCACTGAAGCTTTCTTT.

This chain joins TRBV5-8 and TRBJ1-2; D gene ambiguous. The germline gives CDR1 SGHTS, CDR2 YDEGEE. This CDR3 has 11 residues. The V and J ends lost 4 bases and 8 bases respectively, with 9 bases between them. This CDR3 reads CASSNPSGYTF. The CDR3 nucleotides are TGTGCCAGCAGCAATCCTTCCGGCTACACCTTC.

V usage is TRBV6-5 and J usage is TRBJ2-7, with 9 bases identical to TRBD1. Germline V lookup: CDR1 MNHEY, CDR2 SVGAGI. CDR3 length: 14 amino acids. Unmatched junction bases numbered 6, after V lost 5 bases and J lost 4 bases. The CDR3 sequence: CASSRRQGGYEQYF. Here the CDR3 DNA reads TGTGCCAGCAGTAGAAGACAGGGGGGGTACGAGCAGTACTTC.

The chain has TRBV6-1 and TRBJ2-7; D unclear. CDR3 length: 12 amino acids. Trimming pared 3 bases from V and 5 bases from J, leaving 8 bases between. From germline, CDR1 is MNHNS and CDR2 SASEGT. The CDR3 DNA sequence: TGTGCCAGCAGTGACCTGTGGCACGAGCAGTACTTC. Its translation: CASSDLWHEQYF.

Regarding this clone: The sample carries other DNA sequences with the same CDR3. The chain combines TRBV27 with TRBJ1-1; D may be TRBD1 (6 bases). The CDR3 loop spans 14 amino acids. V was pared by 3 bases and J by 1 base, with 9 bases between. Germline CDR1 and CDR2: MNHEY and SMNVEV (reference sequence). The CDR3 loop is CASSFVGGNTEAFF. The CDR3 nucleotides read TGTGCCAGCAGTTTTGTAGGGGGGAACACTGAAGCTTTCTTT.

This clone was observed a single time. The genes are TRBV6-5 and TRBJ1-6; maybe TRBD1 (5 bases). Germline CDR1 and CDR2: MNHEY and SVGAGI. Trimming took off 3 bases at V and 9 bases at J, with 12 bases between the two ends. The CDR3 is 14 amino acids. The CDR3 sequence: CASSYGQSSSPLHF. The CDR3 bases are TGTGCCAGCAGTTATGGACAAAGCAGTTCACCCCTCCACTTT.

This chain uses TRBV7-9 with TRBJ1-4; no definite D call. The CDR3 is 12 residues long. Trimming stripped 5 bases from V and 6 bases from J, with 7 bases between. Germline CDR1 SEHNR, CDR2 FQNEAQ (reference sequence). The CDR3 DNA sequence: TGTGCCAGCAGCCCGGTTGATGAAAAACTGTTTTTT. It specifies CASSPVDEKLFF.

The chain couples TRBV30 to TRBJ1-1; the D gene is possibly TRBD1 (5 bases). V gave up 4 bases and J gave up 11 bases, with 17 bases separating them. This CDR3 spans 12 amino acids. Germline V gene data show CDR1 as GTSNPN and CDR2 as SVGIG (reference sequence). The CDR3 sequence: CAWTDSRGGAFF. The CDR3 DNA reads TGTGCCTGGACCGATTCAAGGGGCGGTGCTTTCTTT.

The chain joins TRBV28 to TRBJ1-2, with 12 bases identical to TRBD1. The length of the CDR3 is 15 residues. Per germline, CDR1 MDHEN and CDR2 SYDVKM. J lost 8 bases, V lost 2 bases, and 6 bases had no gene match. The CDR3 DNA reads TGTGCCAGCAGTTTAGGGACAGGGGGCGCGAGGGGCTACACCTTC. Protein sequence: CASSLGTGGARGYTF.

V usage is TRBV9 and J usage is TRBJ2-2, with no clear D. V gave up 4 bases and J gave up 0 bases, with 13 bases separating them. The CDR3 has 16 amino acids. Looked up from germline, CDR1 is SGDLS and CDR2 is YYNGEE. The DNA of the CDR3 is TGTGCCAGCAGCCAAGAATTTACAGCGAACACCGGGGAGCTGTTTTTT. It codes for CASSQEFTANTGELFF.

The chain employs TRBV7-2 and TRBJ1-1; no clear D gene. V was trimmed by 5 bases and J by 4 bases, leaving 11 bases between them. Germline V gene sequence: CDR1 SGHTA, CDR2 FQGNSA. The CDR3 is 13 residues long. The chain's CDR3 is CASSTSGSTEAFF. CDR3 in DNA: TGTGCCAGCAGCACTTCAGGTTCCACTGAAGCTTTCTTT.

The rearrangement links TRBV4-3 to TRBJ1-5; 7 bases map to TRBD1. V dropped 0 bases and J dropped 4; count of bases not matched to a gene: 18. From germline, CDR1 is LGHNA and CDR2 YSLEER. The CDR3 consists of 20 residues. The CDR3 spells CASSQDRIPLDRARNQPQHF. As DNA, the CDR3 is TGCGCCAGCAGCCAAGATCGGATCCCCCTCGACAGGGCCCGGAATCAGCCCCAGCATTTT.

The chain recombines TRBV18 with TRBJ2-7, with TRBD2 matching over 11 bases. The CDR3 extends over 15 amino acids. Germline values: CDR1 KGHSH, CDR2 LQKENI. The V and J ends lost 1 base and 3 bases, in that order; junction bases with no gene match: 2. In DNA form, the CDR3 reads TGTGCCAGCTCACCACGCCTAGCGGGAGGCTACGAGCAGTACTTC. Translating gives CASSPRLAGGYEQYF.

This clone was seen a handful of times. The chain has TRBV7-9 and TRBJ2-3; 13 bases align to TRBD2. CDR1 and CDR2 (germline): SEHNR, FQNEAQ (reference sequence). The CDR3 contains 18 residues. The ends lost 4 bases at V and 2 bases at J; junction bases unmatched: 9. The CDR3 sequence: CASSSPNGTSGITDTQYF. CDR3 sequence (DNA): TGTGCCAGCAGCTCCCCCAATGGGACTAGCGGGATCACAGATACGCAGTATTTT.

This sequence joins TRBV19 and TRBJ2-5; 14 nucleotides align to TRBD2. V was clipped by 7 bases and J by 3 bases; unmatched bases: 13. Germline V CDR1 and CDR2: LNHDA, SQIVND (reference sequence). The CDR3 covers 18 residues. CDR3 sequence: CASNYRGLAGVIEETQYF. The CDR3 nucleotides are TGTGCCAGTAATTATCGGGGACTAGCGGGGGTTATCGAAGAGACCCAGTACTTC.

CDR3 nucleotide sequence: TGTGCCACCAGTGATGCGGGGGGACAAGAGACCCAGTACTTC. It yields the protein CATSDAGGQETQYF. The chain joins TRBV24-1 to TRBJ2-5; 8 bases map to TRBD2. CDR1 is KGHDR and CDR2 is SFDVKD in the germline V gene. The length of the CDR3 is 14 residues. V lost 3 bases and J lost 2; bases outside the gene matches: 1.

V usage is TRBV7-9 and J usage is TRBJ2-6; 7 bases fit TRBD2. V shed 10 bases and J 1 base; nucleotides not matched to a gene: 13. CDR1 is SEHNR, CDR2 FQNEAQ, per germline (reference sequence). The length of the CDR3 is 17 residues. The CDR3 bases are TGTGCCATACCCCCCGGGGCCGGGGGGTCTGGGGCCAACGTCCTGACTTTC. This translates into CAIPPGAGGSGANVLTF.

The chain employs TRBV27 and TRBJ2-3; tentative D call: TRBD2 (5 bases). V was clipped by 5 bases and J by 3 bases, with 9 bases between them. The CDR3 contains 13 residues. Germline V CDR1 and CDR2: MNHEY, SMNVEV (reference sequence). Written as DNA, the CDR3 is TGTGCCAGCAGTAGAACTAGGACAGATACGCAGTATTTT. It yields the protein CASSRTRTDTQYF.